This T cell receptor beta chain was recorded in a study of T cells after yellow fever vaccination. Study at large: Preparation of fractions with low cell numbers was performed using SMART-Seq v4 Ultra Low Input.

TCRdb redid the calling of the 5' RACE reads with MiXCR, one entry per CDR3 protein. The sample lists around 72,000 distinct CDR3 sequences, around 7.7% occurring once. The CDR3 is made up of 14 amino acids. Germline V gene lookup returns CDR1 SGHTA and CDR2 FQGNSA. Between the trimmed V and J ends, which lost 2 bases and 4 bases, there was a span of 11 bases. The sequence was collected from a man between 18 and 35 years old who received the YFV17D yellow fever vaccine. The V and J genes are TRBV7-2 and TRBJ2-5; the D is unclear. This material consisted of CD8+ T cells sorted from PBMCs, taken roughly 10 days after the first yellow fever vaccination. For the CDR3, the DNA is TGTGCCAGCAGCTTAACACAGACCCGAGAGACCCAGTACTTC. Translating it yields CASSLTQTRETQYF.